This T cell receptor beta chain was recovered during a study of CD8 T cells in ankylosing spondylitis. Study-wide results and caveats: One TCR beta motif, made up of roughly eight highly homologous variants, appeared characteristic of ankylosing spondylitis blood. Reports say disease-linked clones showed up significantly more in matched ankylosing spondylitis synovial fluid. The disease-linked clones had a CD8+ phenotype and low blood frequencies.

This clonotype was detected many times. Antigen unknown. From germline, CDR1 is MDHEN and CDR2 SYDVKM. The V gene lost 7 bases and the J gene lost 4 bases, with 4 bases spanning the gap. The CDR3 totals 11 residues. 5'-RACE, quantitative and with molecular barcodes, yielded the TCR beta libraries. Via MiXCR, TCRdb re-called the 5' RACE reads, giving one row per CDR3 protein. This table holds 35,000 to 50,000 distinct CDR3 sequences, roughly 9.6% found once. The receptor was isolated from a male donor with ankylosing spondylitis or in good health (not recorded which). This chain connects TRBV28 to TRBJ1-4; D ambiguous. Sequenced input: blood, either unsorted or a sorted T cell fraction (not recorded which). The CDR3 here is CASNHNEKLFF. As DNA, the CDR3 is TGTGCCAGCAATCATAATGAAAAACTGTTTTTT.